This is a list of T cell receptor beta chains from one sample in a study of T cell changes during pregnancy in multiple sclerosis. Sequenced by immunoSEQ multiplex PCR; TCRdb stores in-frame clones only, minus some. The repertoire holds about 50,000 clones, with roughly 91% as singletons. The sample here was CD4+ T cells from peripheral blood mononuclear cells, taken after pregnancy. Receptors originate from a female donor in good health, enrolled as a control in a pregnancy study. CDR3s include the opening cysteine and the closing phenylalanine or tryptophan. Fields, in order: V gene, J gene, CDR3 protein.

v_call: TRBV28; j_call: TRBJ2-1; cdr3_aa: CASSPPGSGRFNEQFF
v_call: TRBV11-2; j_call: TRBJ2-3; cdr3_aa: CASSPSGVVDTQYF
v_call: TRBV5-6; j_call: TRBJ1-1; cdr3_aa: CASSWTGRNTEAFF
v_call: TRBV7-2; j_call: TRBJ2-3; cdr3_aa: CASSLGLRSTDTQYF
v_call: TRBV6-5; j_call: TRBJ2-7; cdr3_aa: CASSQTAHRGEQYF
v_call: TRBV4-1; j_call: TRBJ2-3; cdr3_aa: CASRRNPSGSTDTQYF
v_call: TRBV7-2; j_call: TRBJ2-7; cdr3_aa: CASTGKGRYEQYF
v_call: TRBV18; j_call: TRBJ1-4; cdr3_aa: CASSPPGTDNEKLFF
v_call: TRBV7-3; j_call: TRBJ2-6; cdr3_aa: CASSLSLSSGANVLTF
v_call: TRBV7-2; j_call: TRBJ2-7; cdr3_aa: CASSLAGGGIYEQYF
v_call: TRBV7-6; j_call: TRBJ2-3; cdr3_aa: CASSFPGLAETTDTQYF
v_call: TRBV9; j_call: TRBJ1-2; cdr3_aa: CASSVDGSIYGYTF